One sample yielded the 17 T cell receptor beta chains listed below, sequenced in a study of blood T cell repertoires in COVID-19 (dated by TCRdb to the early 2020s). Library method: the immunoSEQ multiplex PCR assay. TCRdb stores this immuneACCESS table with in-frame sequences only. Part of the clones is absent; in the studies checked, under half of the shortfall reflects unresolved V genes, and no reason is known for the rest. The sample table holds over 150,000 clones, of which 75% to 90% were seen once. 6.5% to 9% of the sample belongs to the ten largest clones. Sequencing was performed on peripheral blood. The source is a woman in her 40s with COVID-19, enrolled during active disease.

The V gene is TRBV5-4, the J gene TRBJ2-1, with TRBD2 identical over 7 bases. CDR3 length equals 16 residues. Trimming took 3 bases from V and 4 from J; bases not matched to a gene: 10. From germline, CDR1 is SGHNT and CDR2 YYREEE (reference sequence). The CDR3 DNA sequence: TGTGCCAGCAGCTCGGCGAGGCGGGAGATGTACAATGAGCAGTTCTTC. It translates to CASSSARREMYNEQFF.

The chain employs TRBV19 and TRBJ1-1, with D tentatively TRBD1 (5 bases). The V gene lost 3 bases and the J gene lost 4 bases, with 18 bases spanning the gap. This CDR3 has 16 residues. Per germline, CDR1 LNHDA and CDR2 SQIVND (reference sequence). As DNA, the CDR3 is TGTGCCAGTAGTATGACGATGGGTCAGGGAATCACTGAAGCTTTCTTT. It encodes CASSMTMGQGITEAFF.

This rearrangement joins TRBV6-5 to TRBJ2-7; D is unclear. Germline V gene sequence: CDR1 MNHEY, CDR2 SVGAGI. This CDR3 contains 13 residues. The V end lost 4 bases, the J end lost 4 bases, and 11 bases lay between the germline ends. For the CDR3, the DNA is TGTGCCAGCAGTTCCGATTGGAGATACGAGCAGTACTTC. It encodes CASSSDWRYEQYF.

The chain employs TRBV2 and TRBJ2-5; 9 bases fit TRBD2. V was pared by 11 bases and J by 2 bases, with 9 bases of the junction left unmatched. The CDR3 length is 14 residues. Germline lookup yields CDR1 SNHLY and CDR2 FYNNEI. This chain's CDR3 is CALGVAGVQETQYF. In DNA form, the CDR3 reads TGTGCCCTCGGGGTAGCGGGGGTACAAGAGACCCAGTACTTC.

This chain connects TRBV27 to TRBJ2-1; 8 bases are a match to TRBD2. The V gene's germline CDR1 is MNHEY and CDR2 SMNVEV (reference sequence). The CDR3 has 12 residues. CDR3 nucleotides: TGTGAATCGGGAGGGCGCTACAATGAGCAGTTCTTC. This encodes CESGGRYNEQFF.

The V gene is TRBV13, the J gene TRBJ2-7; D is unclear. The CDR3 has 13 amino acids. Trimming removed 0 bases from V and 2 bases from J, with 5 bases in between. CDR1 PRHDT and CDR2 FYEKMQ come from the germline V gene (reference sequence). In DNA form, the CDR3 reads TGTGCCAGCAGCTTAGGATTCACCTACGAGCAGTACTTC. Translated, it gives CASSLGFTYEQYF.

The gene calls are TRBV2 and TRBJ2-3; D is perhaps TRBD1 (6 bases). Germline V lookup: CDR1 SNHLY, CDR2 FYNNEI. This CDR3 contains 16 residues. V gave up 1 base and J gave up 0 bases, with 11 bases separating them. As DNA, the CDR3 is TGTGCCAGCAGTGAAGGGAACAGGGTTAGCACAGATACGCAGTATTTT. Amino acids: CASSEGNRVSTDTQYF. The variable domain in full, with the rest retrieved from reference TRBV2 and TRBJ2-3, is EPEVTQTPSHQVTQMGQEVILRCVPISNHLYFYWYRQILGQKVEFLVSFYNNEISEKSEIFDDQFSVERPDGSNFTLKIRSTKLEDSAMYFCASSEGNRVSTDTQYFGPGTRLTVL.

The rearrangement uses TRBV3-1 (or the pseudogene TRBV3-2) and TRBJ2-3, with unresolved D. The CDR3 contains 16 residues. Germline-derived CDR1 and CDR2 are LGHDT and YNNKEL (reference sequence). V lost 4 bases and J 4 bases, leaving 18 bases between the germline ends. In DNA, the CDR3 is TGTGCCAGCAGCCGCGGCCCTCTTGATGGCGCAGATACGCAGTATTTT. As protein: CASSRGPLDGADTQYF.

This clone was seen only a few times. This chain joins TRBV5-1 and TRBJ2-1; TRBD2 agrees at 14 bases. The CDR3 loop spans 19 amino acids. Per the germline V gene, CDR1 is SGHRS and CDR2 is YFSETQ. The J segment lost 0 bases and the V segment lost 0 bases, leaving 5 bases of the junction unmatched. The CDR3 here is CASSLDRTSGGSSYNEQFF. The CDR3 DNA sequence: TGCGCCAGCAGCTTGGACCGGACTAGCGGGGGGAGCTCCTACAATGAGCAGTTCTTC.

This rearrangement joins TRBV5-5 to TRBJ1-2; TRBD1 is a possible D gene (5 bases). The CDR3 length is 16 residues. V lost 3 bases and J 0 bases, leaving 15 bases between the germline ends. Germline V gives CDR1 SGHKS, CDR2 YYEKEE (reference sequence). CDR3 protein: CASSSHAGGTNYGYTF. In nucleotides, the CDR3 is TGTGCCAGCAGCTCACACGCGGGGGGGACTAACTATGGCTACACCTTC.

The chain carries TRBV6-5 and TRBJ2-3; 11 bases fit TRBD2. The germline V gene has CDR1 MNHEY and CDR2 SVGAGI. The CDR3 has 15 residues. The V segment lost 8 bases and the J segment 4 bases; nucleotides outside the gene matches: 8. The CDR3: CASSNPSGGSDTQYF. CDR3 nucleotides: TGTGCCAGCTCGAATCCTAGCGGGGGGTCAGATACGCAGTATTTT.

In its sample, this clone was seen a few times. The chain employs TRBV9 and TRBJ1-1; tentatively, D is TRBD1 (5 bases). The length of the CDR3 is 13 residues. The V gene lost 4 bases and the J gene lost 5 bases, with 12 bases spanning the gap. CDR1 is SGDLS and CDR2 is YYNGEE in the germline V gene. The CDR3 region is CASSPSWTTEAFF. CDR3 sequence (DNA): TGTGCCAGCAGCCCCTCGTGGACAACTGAAGCTTTCTTT.

The chain combines TRBV7-9 with TRBJ2-7; perhaps TRBD1 as D (5 bases). There are 14 residues in the CDR3. Germline CDR1 and CDR2: SEHNR and FQNEAQ (reference sequence). V lost 5 bases, J lost 0 bases, and 11 bases lay in between. As DNA, the CDR3 is TGTGCCAGCAGCCCCTCTGGGGCCTCCTACGAGCAGTACTTC. Its translation is CASSPSGASYEQYF.

This clone appeared a few times. The rearrangement links TRBV10-3 to TRBJ1-2; D call uncertain. This CDR3 spans 15 amino acids. Germline V gene data show CDR1 as ENHRY and CDR2 as SYGVKD. V gave up 4 bases and J gave up 4 bases, with 16 bases separating them. The CDR3, as DNA: TGTGCCATCAGTGTGGAACAGCCTCCCCGCTATGGCTACACCTTC. Translating gives CAISVEQPPRYGYTF.

The chain is built from TRBV19 and TRBJ2-5; weak D call: TRBD2 (6 bases). This CDR3 is built from 20 residues. Germline V gene data show CDR1 as LNHDA and CDR2 as SQIVND (reference sequence). Trimming cost V 0 bases and J 0 bases, with 23 bases left between them. DNA of the CDR3: TGTGCCAGTAGTATAGATCGGTCCACGGGGGACCTGAAGTACCAAGAGACCCAGTACTTC. Amino acids: CASSIDRSTGDLKYQETQYF.

This clone was recorded once. The chain links TRBV4-1 to TRBJ2-7, with 7 bases fitting TRBD1. V trimming: 3 bases; J trimming: 0 bases; junction bases outside the gene matches: 8. Germline lookup yields CDR1 MGHRA and CDR2 YSYEKL. This CDR3 has 16 amino acids. The DNA of the CDR3 is TGCGCCAGCAGCCACGACAGGGCCCCGAGCTCCTACGAGCAGTACTTC. It codes for CASSHDRAPSSYEQYF.

The rearrangement joins TRBV5-1 to TRBJ1-2; 9 bases are a match to TRBD1. CDR3 size: 16 residues. Germline V gene sequence: CDR1 SGHRS, CDR2 YFSETQ. The ends lost 0 bases at V and 7 bases at J; junction bases unmatched: 10. The CDR3 bases are TGCGCCAGCAGCTTGGGGGACAGGGAAGTACGTTTTGGCTACACCTTC. Amino acid sequence: CASSLGDREVRFGYTF.